The 32 T cell receptor beta chains presented below share a single source sample, sequenced in a study of blood T cells in healthy people across ages. A sample-barcoded 5' primer and a J-beta primer mix were used in a second PCR of roughly 6 to 11 cycles. TCRdb used MiXCR to reprocess the 5' RACE reads, holding one entry per CDR3 protein. The table has 1.2 million to 1.5 million distinct CDR3 sequences, 45% to 70% seen once. The source material was blood. The receptors were gathered from a man aged 18 to 30 in good health.

The chain links TRBV11-2 to TRBJ2-1; D possibly corresponds to TRBD2 (5 bases). The CDR3 runs to 16 residues. V was clipped by 4 bases and J by 3 bases, with 16 bases between them. The germline V gene has CDR1 SGHAT and CDR2 FQNNGV. CDR3 loop: CASSSVRTLLYNEQFF. The CDR3 nucleotides read TGTGCCAGCAGCTCAGTACGGACTCTCCTCTACAATGAGCAGTTCTTC. The full variable domain, in which reference TRBV11-2 and TRBJ2-1 provide the parts outside the CDR3, is EAGVAQSPRYKIIEKRQSVAFWCNPISGHATLYWYQQILGQGPKLLIQFQNNGVVDDSQLPKDRFSAERLKGVDSTLKIQPAKLEDSAVYLCASSSVRTLLYNEQFFGPGTRLTVL.

The chain is built from TRBV6-4 and TRBJ1-6; TRBD1 matches 7 bases. V shed 2 bases and J 6 bases; nucleotides not matched to a gene: 16. Germline V gives CDR1 MRHNA, CDR2 SNTAGT. The CDR3 is 19 residues long. DNA for the CDR3: TGTGCCAGCAGTGACCCAAAAGACAGGGTACATCCAATTAATTCACCCCTCCACTTT. This encodes CASSDPKDRVHPINSPLHF.

This clonotype was seen a handful of times. The rearrangement uses TRBV12-3 or TRBV12-4 and TRBJ1-1; D might be TRBD1 (6 bases). There are 15 residues in the CDR3. Trimming took 5 bases from V and 1 from J, leaving 14 bases between them. CDR3: CASSQMGGGNTEAFF. CDR3 in DNA: TGTGCCAGCAGTCAAATGGGGGGCGGGAACACTGAAGCTTTCTTT.

The chain joins TRBV7-9 to TRBJ1-2; a possible D gene is TRBD1 (6 bases). Trimming removed 3 bases from V and 4 bases from J, with 15 bases in between. The CDR3 spans 15 residues. Germline-derived CDR1 and CDR2 are SEHNR and FQNEAQ (reference sequence). The CDR3 DNA sequence: TGTGCCAGCAGCTTCGCAGGGGAGGCACTCTATGGCTACACCTTC. As protein: CASSFAGEALYGYTF.

The chain has TRBV7-6 and TRBJ2-3; 8 bases map to TRBD2. CDR1 is SGHVS and CDR2 is FNYEAQ in the germline V gene. The CDR3 has 16 residues. Trimming cost V 2 bases and J 5 bases; bases outside gene matches: 9. CDR3 DNA sequence: TGTGCCAGCAGCTTACCTGGGACTAGTAGGGAAGATACGCAGTATTTT. This sequence encodes CASSLPGTSREDTQYF.

The V call is TRBV12-3 or TRBV12-4, the J call TRBJ2-7; 8 bases line up with TRBD2. Trimming at V came to 7 bases and at J to 0 bases, leaving 8 bases not matched to a gene. The length of the CDR3 is 15 residues. The CDR3, as DNA: TGTGCCAGCACCAAACGACTAGCGTTCTCCTACGAGCAGTACTTC. Residues: CASTKRLAFSYEQYF.

This clonotype was picked up one time. The V gene is TRBV20-1, the J gene TRBJ2-4, with 8 bases that match TRBD1. With the DNA end fitting TRBJ2-7 better, the J assignment may be wrong. Looked up from germline, CDR1 is DFQATT and CDR2 is SNEGSKA (reference sequence). This CDR3 region has 18 residues. CDR3 sequence (DNA): TGCAGTGCTAGAGACTTAGCACCGACGGGACAGGACCTCTACGAGCAGTACTTC. This translates into CSARDLAPTGQDLYEQYF.

In DNA, the CDR3 is TGCAGCGTTGTCTCAAGGCTCTCCTACAATGAGCAGTTCTTC. Translation: CSVVSRLSYNEQFF. J is TRBJ2-1 and V is TRBV29-1; D is ambiguous. The germline CDR1 and CDR2 sequences are SQVTM and ANQGSEA. The CDR3 extends over 14 amino acids. V lost 4 bases to trimming and J lost 0 bases, with 10 bases between them.

The chain links TRBV6-6 to TRBJ2-5; 9 bases agree with TRBD1. The CDR3 loop spans 16 amino acids. Germline lookup yields CDR1 MNHNY and CDR2 SVGAGI (reference sequence). V trimming: 2 bases; J trimming: 3 bases; junction bases outside the gene matches: 7. In nucleotides, the CDR3 is TGTGCCAGCAGTTACCTGTTGGGACAGGGTGAAGAGACCCAGTACTTC. Translation gives CASSYLLGQGEETQYF.

The V call is TRBV24-1, the J call TRBJ2-5; no clear D gene. The CDR3 covers 12 residues. The ends were cut back, 1 base at V and 4 bases at J, with 3 bases in the middle. The germline CDR1 and CDR2 sequences are KGHDR and SFDVKD. The CDR3 region is CATSDLSETQYF. The CDR3 nucleotides are TGTGCCACCAGTGATTTATCAGAGACCCAGTACTTC.

This rearrangement joins TRBV14 to TRBJ2-3, with 10 bases matching TRBD2. Germline values: CDR1 SGHDN, CDR2 FVKESK. CDR3 length equals 16 residues. V dropped 5 bases and J dropped 1; count of bases not matched to a gene: 6. CDR3 loop: CASSSSGRGGTDTQYF. The CDR3 nucleotides are TGTGCCAGCAGCTCTAGCGGGAGAGGGGGCACAGATACGCAGTATTTT.

The CDR3 region is CASSYSEGGSYNEQFF. Here the CDR3 DNA reads TGTGCCAGCAGTTACTCGGAGGGGGGGTCCTACAATGAGCAGTTCTTC. The chain combines TRBV6-5 with TRBJ2-1; tentative D call: TRBD2 (7 bases). The CDR3 has 16 residues. The V end was cut by 0 bases, the J end by 1 base, with 10 bases between. Germline CDR1 MNHEY, CDR2 SVGAGI.

There are many counts of this clonotype. The chain carries TRBV29-1 and TRBJ2-2; 8 bases are a match to TRBD1. V was pared by 4 bases and J by 4 bases, with 5 bases of the junction left unmatched. This CDR3 region has 14 residues. Germline V gene sequence: CDR1 SQVTM, CDR2 ANQGSEA. CDR3 in amino acids: CSVVLQGATGELFF. In nucleotides, the CDR3 is TGCAGCGTTGTACTGCAGGGGGCCACCGGGGAGCTGTTTTTT.

This rearrangement joins TRBV29-1 to TRBJ2-3; D is uncertain. CDR1 SQVTM and CDR2 ANQGSEA come from the germline V gene. This CDR3 has 18 amino acids. Trimming stripped 4 bases from V and 1 base from J, with 24 bases between. The CDR3 sequence is CSVVLGPGAFSGTDTQYF. In DNA form, the CDR3 reads TGCAGCGTTGTCCTAGGCCCCGGAGCCTTCTCCGGCACAGATACGCAGTATTTT.

The genes are TRBV6-5 and TRBJ2-7; D assignment may be TRBD1 or TRBD2 (5 bases each). With 2 bases removed from V and 4 bases from J, the gap between germline ends came to 12 bases. There are 14 residues in the CDR3. Germline CDR1 MNHEY, CDR2 SVGAGI. The CDR3 loop reads CASSYRGVGYEQYF. The DNA for the CDR3 is TGTGCCAGCAGTTACCGAGGGGTCGGTTACGAGCAGTACTTC.

The rearrangement uses TRBV25-1 and TRBJ1-4; D gene ambiguous. The germline CDR1 and CDR2 sequences are MGHDK and SYGVNS. CDR3 length equals 13 residues. The V end was cut by 4 bases, the J end by 6 bases, with 9 bases between. CDR3 region: CASSAGSYEKLFF. The CDR3 bases are TGTGCCAGCAGTGCAGGTTCTTATGAAAAACTGTTTTTT.

This clonotype came up many times. The genes are TRBV11-2 and TRBJ2-1, with 9 bases identical to TRBD2. The CDR3 extends over 15 amino acids. The germline V gene has CDR1 SGHAT and CDR2 FQNNGV. The V and J ends lost 0 bases and 6 bases, in that order; junction bases with no gene match: 3. For the CDR3, the DNA is TGTGCCAGCAGCTTAGATGTGACTAGCGGCAATGAGCAGTTCTTC. Translating it yields CASSLDVTSGNEQFF.

The V and J genes are TRBV3-1 and TRBJ2-1; D possibly uses TRBD1 or TRBD2 (5 bases each). The end of the DNA is better explained by TRBJ2-7, so the J call may be wrong. The CDR3 runs 17 residues. The germline CDR1 and CDR2 sequences are LGHDT and YNNKEL (reference sequence). The CDR3 region is CASSQDWTSGYIYEQYF. The CDR3 nucleotides read TGTGCCAGCAGCCAAGATTGGACATCGGGGTATATCTACGAGCAGTACTTC.

The CDR3 bases are TGTGCTAGTCTTCTAAACAATGAGCAGTTCTTC. It codes for CASLLNNEQFF. This chain uses TRBV12-5 with TRBJ2-1; D gene uncertain. V lost 8 bases, J lost 5 bases, and 7 bases lay in between. The CDR3 is made up of 11 amino acids. The germline V gene encodes CDR1 LGHNT and CDR2 FRNRAP.

This clonotype occurred once. The genes are TRBV10-3 and TRBJ2-7, with D tentatively TRBD2 (5 bases). From germline, CDR1 is ENHRY and CDR2 SYGVKD. The CDR3 spans 14 residues. The V gene lost 4 bases and the J gene lost 1 base, with 11 bases spanning the gap. CDR3 bases: TGTGCCATCAGTGCTCAGCGGAGTTCCTACGAGCAGTACTTC. Translation gives CAISAQRSSYEQYF.

The chain has TRBV7-9 and TRBJ1-1; D gene uncertain. Trimming pared 5 bases from V and 1 base from J, leaving 14 bases between. The germline V gene encodes CDR1 SEHNR and CDR2 FQNEAQ (reference sequence). CDR3 length equals 15 residues. In DNA form, the CDR3 reads TGTGCCAGCAGCCCCGCGGGAAGGGAGAACACTGAAGCTTTCTTT. Its protein is CASSPAGRENTEAFF. The whole variable domain, filled in from reference TRBV7-9 and TRBJ1-1, reads DTGVSQNPRHKITKRGQNVTFRCDPISEHNRLYWYRQTLGQGPEFLTYFQNEAQLEKSRLLSDRFSAERPKGSFSTLEIQRTEQGDSAMYLCASSPAGRENTEAFFGQGTRLTVV.

This clonotype showed up just once. The chain combines TRBV4-1 with TRBJ1-2, with D uncertain. The CDR3 sequence is 15 residues long. V was shortened by 3 bases and J by 4 bases, with 15 bases between the two germline ends. Looked up from germline, CDR1 is MGHRA and CDR2 is YSYEKL. Written as DNA, the CDR3 is TGCGCCAGCAGCCACGAAGGATGGACCCCCTATGGCTACACCTTC. Translating it yields CASSHEGWTPYGYTF.

This sequence joins TRBV4-1 and TRBJ1-1; 8 bases map to TRBD1. Germline-derived CDR1 and CDR2 are MGHRA and YSYEKL. CDR3 length: 14 residues. V gave up 8 bases and J gave up 0 bases; unmatched junction bases: 5. The CDR3 loop reads CASRLTGVNTEAFF. The CDR3 DNA follows: TGCGCCAGCCGTTTGACAGGGGTGAACACTGAAGCTTTCTTT.

The CDR3 DNA sequence: TGTGCCAGCAGCTTAGGGGAGGGATGGCAGTACTTC. Translation: CASSLGEGWQYF. The V and J genes are TRBV7-2 and TRBJ2-7; 7 bases line up with TRBD2. This CDR3 contains 12 residues. V was clipped by 1 base and J by 9 bases; unmatched bases: 3. The V gene's germline CDR1 is SGHTA and CDR2 FQGNSA.

V gene TRBV19 combines with J gene TRBJ2-7; 7 bases are shared with TRBD2. The CDR3 has 15 residues. With 3 bases clipped from V and 3 bases from J, the junction kept 8 bases outside the gene matches. Germline V gene lookup returns CDR1 LNHDA and CDR2 SQIVND (reference sequence). Written as DNA, the CDR3 is TGTGCCAGTAGTATCCTCACCGGGACTAACTACGAGCAGTACTTC. Translating it yields CASSILTGTNYEQYF.

This clonotype appeared a single time. CDR3 sequence reads: CASSILGGVVGYNEQFF. CDR3 DNA: TGTGCCAGTAGTATACTTGGGGGGGTGGTAGGCTACAATGAGCAGTTCTTC. The chain has TRBV19 and TRBJ2-1; the match to TRBD2 covers 7 bases. The CDR3 loop spans 17 amino acids. Germline values: CDR1 LNHDA, CDR2 SQIVND (reference sequence). Trimming at V came to 2 bases and at J to 3 bases, leaving 10 bases not matched to a gene.

This clonotype was recorded a few times. V gene TRBV10-3 combines with J gene TRBJ2-1; TRBD1 might be the D (5 bases). V lost 4 bases, J lost 2 bases, and 6 bases lay in between. The CDR3 has 13 amino acids. Per germline, CDR1 ENHRY and CDR2 SYGVKD. The CDR3 DNA reads as TGTGCCATCAGTGTAGGGGCCTACAATGAGCAGTTCTTC. It translates to CAISVGAYNEQFF.

The genes are TRBV25-1 and TRBJ2-3; a possible D gene is TRBD1 (5 bases). The CDR3 extends over 17 amino acids. V was clipped by 7 bases and J by 6 bases, with 26 bases between them. Germline CDR1 MGHDK, CDR2 SYGVNS. CDR3 sequence: CASTEDWGSKRPDTQYF. The CDR3 DNA reads TGTGCCAGCACCGAAGACTGGGGCTCCAAACGGCCCGATACGCAGTATTTT.

The chain joins TRBV20-1 to TRBJ1-6; weak D call: TRBD1 (6 bases). The germline V and J ends were trimmed by 0 bases and 1 base, with 13 bases remaining between them. Germline assignment: CDR1 DFQATT and CDR2 SNEGSKA (reference sequence). The CDR3 has 17 residues. CDR3 sequence: CSARDTGRGSYNSPLHF. The DNA for the CDR3 is TGCAGTGCTAGAGATACGGGCAGGGGTTCCTATAATTCACCCCTCCACTTT.

The rearrangement links TRBV21-1 to TRBJ2-7; TRBD2 reflects the table's D call only, with no check against the DNA. TRBV21-1 constitutes a pseudogene. The CDR3 is 16 residues long. The CDR3 DNA is TGTGCCAGCAGCAAAGAGCGGGAGGGCGTGTTGTACGAGCAGTACTTC. Its translation: CASSKEREGVLYEQYF.

This clonotype has ten or more counts. The chain joins TRBV20-1 to TRBJ2-1; maybe TRBD1 (5 bases). The CDR3 runs 10 residues. The V gene's germline CDR1 is DFQATT and CDR2 SNEGSKA (reference sequence). Trimming took 4 bases from V and 12 from J, leaving 10 bases between them. CDR3 in amino acids: CSAIRGWQFF. In nucleotides, the CDR3 is TGCAGTGCTATTAGGGGTTGGCAGTTCTTC.

The chain has TRBV7-2 and TRBJ2-7; no clear D. The CDR3 spans 14 residues. Germline values: CDR1 SGHTA, CDR2 FQGNSA. Between the trimmed V and J ends, which lost 5 bases and 0 bases, there was a span of 11 bases. CDR3 loop: CASSPDPSSYEQYF. CDR3 nucleotide sequence: TGTGCCAGCAGCCCGGACCCAAGCTCCTACGAGCAGTACTTC.